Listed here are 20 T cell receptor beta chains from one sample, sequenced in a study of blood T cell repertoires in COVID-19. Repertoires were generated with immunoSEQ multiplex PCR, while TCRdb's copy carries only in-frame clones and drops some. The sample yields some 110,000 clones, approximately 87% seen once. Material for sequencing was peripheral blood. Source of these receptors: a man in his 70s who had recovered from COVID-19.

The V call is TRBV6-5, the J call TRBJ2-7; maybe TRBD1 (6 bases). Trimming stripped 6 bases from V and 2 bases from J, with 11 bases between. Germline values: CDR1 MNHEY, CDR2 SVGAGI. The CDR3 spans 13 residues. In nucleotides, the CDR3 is TGTGCCAGCAGGACACAGGGACCCTACGAGCAGTACTTC. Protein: CASRTQGPYEQYF.

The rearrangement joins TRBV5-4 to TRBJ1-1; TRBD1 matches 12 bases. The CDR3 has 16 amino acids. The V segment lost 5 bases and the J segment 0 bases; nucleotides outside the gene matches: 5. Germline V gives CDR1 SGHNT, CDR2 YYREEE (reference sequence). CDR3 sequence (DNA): TGTGCCAGCAGTGGGACAGGGGGCTTTATGAACACTGAAGCTTTCTTT. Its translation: CASSGTGGFMNTEAFF.

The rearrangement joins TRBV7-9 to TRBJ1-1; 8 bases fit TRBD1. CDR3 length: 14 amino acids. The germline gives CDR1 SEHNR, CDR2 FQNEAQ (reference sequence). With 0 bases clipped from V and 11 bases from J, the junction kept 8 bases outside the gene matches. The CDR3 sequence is CASSLAVGQDRAFF. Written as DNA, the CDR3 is TGTGCCAGCAGCTTAGCGGTGGGACAGGATCGTGCTTTCTTT.

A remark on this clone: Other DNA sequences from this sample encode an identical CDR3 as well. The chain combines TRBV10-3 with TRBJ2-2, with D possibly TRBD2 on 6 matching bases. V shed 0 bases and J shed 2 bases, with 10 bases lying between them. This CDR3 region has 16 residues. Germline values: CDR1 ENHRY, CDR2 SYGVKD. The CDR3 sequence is CAISESGGANTGELFF. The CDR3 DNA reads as TGTGCCATCAGTGAGTCGGGCGGGGCCAACACCGGGGAGCTGTTTTTT.

The CDR3 bases are TGTGCCTGGAGTGTACTGGGAGGGGACGACGAGCAGTACTTC. Translated, it gives CAWSVLGGDDEQYF. The chain links TRBV30 to TRBJ2-7; 7 bases are a match to TRBD2. The CDR3 sequence is 14 residues long. Looked up from germline, CDR1 is GTSNPN and CDR2 is SVGIG (reference sequence). Unmatched junction bases numbered 7, after V lost 0 bases and J lost 5 bases.

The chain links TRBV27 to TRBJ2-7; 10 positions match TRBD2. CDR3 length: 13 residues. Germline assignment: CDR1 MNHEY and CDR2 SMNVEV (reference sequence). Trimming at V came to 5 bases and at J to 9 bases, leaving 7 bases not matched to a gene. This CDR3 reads CASSRRLAGWQYF. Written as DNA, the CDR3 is TGTGCCAGCAGTCGCCGACTAGCGGGCTGGCAGTACTTC.

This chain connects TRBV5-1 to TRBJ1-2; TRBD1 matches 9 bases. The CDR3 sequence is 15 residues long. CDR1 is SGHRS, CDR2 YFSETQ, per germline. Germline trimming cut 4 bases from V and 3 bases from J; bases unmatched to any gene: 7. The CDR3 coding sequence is TGCGCCAGCAGCCCTGGGACAGGGATTGACTATGGCTACACCTTC. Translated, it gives CASSPGTGIDYGYTF.

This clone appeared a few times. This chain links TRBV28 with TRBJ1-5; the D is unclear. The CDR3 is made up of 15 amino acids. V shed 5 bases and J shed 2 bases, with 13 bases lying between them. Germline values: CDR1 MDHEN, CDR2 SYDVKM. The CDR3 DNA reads TGTGCCAGCAGTCCCCTTGACTCGGGCAATCAGCCCCAGCATTTT. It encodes CASSPLDSGNQPQHF.

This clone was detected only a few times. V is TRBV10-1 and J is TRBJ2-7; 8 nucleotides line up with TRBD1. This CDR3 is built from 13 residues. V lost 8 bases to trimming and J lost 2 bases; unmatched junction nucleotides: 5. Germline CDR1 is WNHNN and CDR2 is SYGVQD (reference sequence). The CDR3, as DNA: TGCGCCAGCCTCCGGACAGGGCCCTACGAGCAGTACTTC. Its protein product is CASLRTGPYEQYF.

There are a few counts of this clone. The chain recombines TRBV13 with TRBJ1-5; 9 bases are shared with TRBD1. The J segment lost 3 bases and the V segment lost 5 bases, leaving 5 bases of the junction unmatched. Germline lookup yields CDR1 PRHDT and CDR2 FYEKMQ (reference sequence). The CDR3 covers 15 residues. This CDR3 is CASSRGTGINQPQHF. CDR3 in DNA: TGTGCCAGCAGCAGAGGGACAGGGATCAATCAGCCCCAGCATTTT.

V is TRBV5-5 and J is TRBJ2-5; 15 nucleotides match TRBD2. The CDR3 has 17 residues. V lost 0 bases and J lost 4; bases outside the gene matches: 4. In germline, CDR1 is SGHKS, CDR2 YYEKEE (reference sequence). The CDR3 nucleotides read TGTGCCAGCAGCTTGGGGACTAGCGGGAGGGCTCGAGAGACCCAGTACTTC. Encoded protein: CASSLGTSGRARETQYF.

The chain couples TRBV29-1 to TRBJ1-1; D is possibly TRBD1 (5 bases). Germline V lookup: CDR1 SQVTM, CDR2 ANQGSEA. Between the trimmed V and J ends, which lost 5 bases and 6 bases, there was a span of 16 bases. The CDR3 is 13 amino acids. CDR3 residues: CSVQVVNRPEAFF. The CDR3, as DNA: TGCAGCGTTCAGGTAGTGAACAGGCCTGAAGCTTTCTTT.

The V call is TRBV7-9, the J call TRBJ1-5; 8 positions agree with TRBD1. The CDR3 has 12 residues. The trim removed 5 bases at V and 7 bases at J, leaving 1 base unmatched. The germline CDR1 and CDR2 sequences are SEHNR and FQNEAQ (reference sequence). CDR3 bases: TGTGCCAGCAGCGGACAGGGACAGCCCCAGCATTTT. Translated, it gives CASSGQGQPQHF.

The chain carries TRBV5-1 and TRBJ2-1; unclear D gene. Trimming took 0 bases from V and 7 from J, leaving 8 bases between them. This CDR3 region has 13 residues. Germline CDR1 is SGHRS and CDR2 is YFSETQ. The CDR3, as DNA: TGCGCCAGCAGCTTGGCCTCTCGGAATGAGCAGTTCTTC. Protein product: CASSLASRNEQFF.

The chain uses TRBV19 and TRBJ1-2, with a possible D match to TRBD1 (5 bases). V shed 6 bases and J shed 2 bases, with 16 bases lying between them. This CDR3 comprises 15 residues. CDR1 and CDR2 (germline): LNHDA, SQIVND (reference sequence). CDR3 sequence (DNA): TGTGCCAGTAGCCCGGGGAGGGGTGTCAACTATGGCTACACCTTC. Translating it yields CASSPGRGVNYGYTF.

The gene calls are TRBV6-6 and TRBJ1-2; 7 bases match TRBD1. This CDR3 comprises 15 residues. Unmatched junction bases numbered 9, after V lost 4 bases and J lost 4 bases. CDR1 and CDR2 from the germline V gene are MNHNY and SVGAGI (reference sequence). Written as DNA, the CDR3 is TGTGCCAGCAGTTCCCGAGGGACAGCTTCCTATGGCTACACCTTC. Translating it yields CASSSRGTASYGYTF.

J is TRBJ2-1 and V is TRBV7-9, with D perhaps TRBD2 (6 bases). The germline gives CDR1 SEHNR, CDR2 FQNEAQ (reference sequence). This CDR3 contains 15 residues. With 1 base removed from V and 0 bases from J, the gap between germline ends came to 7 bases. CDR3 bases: TGTGCCAGCAGCTTAGGCGGGGCCTCCTACAATGAGCAGTTCTTC. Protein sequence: CASSLGGASYNEQFF.

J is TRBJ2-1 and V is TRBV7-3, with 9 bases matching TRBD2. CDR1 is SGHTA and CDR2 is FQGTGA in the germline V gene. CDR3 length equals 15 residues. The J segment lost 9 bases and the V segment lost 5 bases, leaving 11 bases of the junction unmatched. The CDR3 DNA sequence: TGTGCCAGCAGCGAAGTTGGCGGGAGGGTTGCTGAGCAGTTCTTC. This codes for CASSEVGGRVAEQFF.

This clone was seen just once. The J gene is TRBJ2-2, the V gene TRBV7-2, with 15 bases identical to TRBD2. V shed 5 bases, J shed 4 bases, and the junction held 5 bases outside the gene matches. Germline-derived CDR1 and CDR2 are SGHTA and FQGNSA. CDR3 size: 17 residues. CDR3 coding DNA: TGTGCCAGCAGCCCAGGGACTAGCGGGGGGATCACCGGGGAGCTGTTTTTT. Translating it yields CASSPGTSGGITGELFF.

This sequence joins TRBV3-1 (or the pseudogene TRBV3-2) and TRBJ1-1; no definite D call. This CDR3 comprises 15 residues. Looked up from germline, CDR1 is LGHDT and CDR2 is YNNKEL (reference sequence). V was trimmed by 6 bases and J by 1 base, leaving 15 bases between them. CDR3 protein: CASRPEKRENTEAFF. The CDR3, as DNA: TGTGCCAGCAGGCCTGAGAAGCGGGAGAACACTGAAGCTTTCTTT.